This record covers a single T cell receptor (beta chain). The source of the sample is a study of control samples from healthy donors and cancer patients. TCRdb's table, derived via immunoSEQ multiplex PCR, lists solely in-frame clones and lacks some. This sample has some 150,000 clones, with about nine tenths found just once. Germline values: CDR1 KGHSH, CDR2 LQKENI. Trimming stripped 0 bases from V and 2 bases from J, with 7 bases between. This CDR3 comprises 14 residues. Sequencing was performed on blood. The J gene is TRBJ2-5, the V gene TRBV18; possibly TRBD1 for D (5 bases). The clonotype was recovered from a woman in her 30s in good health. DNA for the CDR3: TGTGCCAGCTCACCACCTCAGGGACAAGAGACCCAGTACTTC. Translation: CASSPPQGQETQYF.